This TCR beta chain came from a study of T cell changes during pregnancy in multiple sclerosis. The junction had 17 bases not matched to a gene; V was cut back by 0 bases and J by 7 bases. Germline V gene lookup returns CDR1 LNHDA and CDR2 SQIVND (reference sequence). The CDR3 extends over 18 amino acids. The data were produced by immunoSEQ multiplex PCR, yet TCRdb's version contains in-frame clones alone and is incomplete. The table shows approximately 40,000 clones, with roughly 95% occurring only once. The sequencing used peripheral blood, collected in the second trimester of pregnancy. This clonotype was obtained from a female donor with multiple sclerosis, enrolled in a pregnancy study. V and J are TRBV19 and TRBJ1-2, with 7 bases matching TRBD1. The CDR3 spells CASSIDEVLRGQLGGYTF. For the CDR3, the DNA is TGTGCCAGTAGTATAGATGAGGTTCTGAGGGGACAGTTGGGTGGCTACACCTTC.